This T cell receptor (beta chain) was identified during a study of blood T cell repertoires in COVID-19 (dated by TCRdb to about 2020). The study in broad terms: The collaborator samples originated in the United States, Italy and Spain and spanned the acute and convalescent phases of COVID-19. Sample metadata almost always included a de-identified subject ID, COVID-19 status, age in years and sex. The samples were drawn from two sources: the first 160 participants of the ongoing ImmuneRACE study, and fewer than 1,500 subjects contributed by 6 global collaborators. A freely available public database, intended as a resource for researchers studying the immune response to SARS-CoV-2, is where the repertoires were released. HLA class I and class II types, where available, came from metadata supplied by the sample provider rather than from assay-based typing. The prospective study material was composed of cDNA or gDNA derived from T cells, B-cell-depleted T cells, or PBMCs. Deeply sampled blood TCRbeta repertoires from subjects exposed to, actively infected with, or recovered from COVID-19 were included in the dataset.

Each collaborating institution followed its own protocols to collect whole blood in K2EDTA tubes. For TCRbeta analysis, collaborators shipped samples as frozen whole blood, isolated PBMCs, or DNA extracted from either of those sample types. General findings and caveats noted by the study authors: The amount of clinical and demographic metadata varied by source and participant and was provided uncurated.

V is cut back by 6 bases and J by 4 bases, with 4 bases in the junction unmatched. CDR1 MNHNY and CDR2 SVGAGI are derived from the germline V gene (reference sequence). The CDR3, cysteine through phenylalanine, is 14 amino acids long. The entry retains the CDR3 DNA only, 42 bases that are in frame from base 1. TCRbeta CDR3 regions were amplified from genomic DNA using the immunoSEQ Assay, a bias-controlled multiplex PCR. The original pipeline was this. Nucleated cell counts per sample were estimated from amplification of reference gene primers within the assay. To quantify the absolute abundance of each unique TCRbeta CDR3 rearrangement, sequence reads were collapsed and filtered. Productive Simpson clonality was computed per sample as the square root of Simpson's diversity index over productive rearrangements. Held by TCRdb, this immuneACCESS table contains in-frame sequences only and omits some clones. Under half of the omission traces to an unresolved V gene where checked; the cause of the rest is unknown. Clone size and V and J calls were adopted from that table, with D and trimming inferred from the DNA. The sample table records 380,000 or so clones; around 89% of these occur just once. The ten most abundant clones make up about 1.2% of the sample.

Turning to this clone: Its antigen is currently not known. Per-base qualities were not stored, and no clone one base away is much larger.

Sequencing used peripheral blood. This TCR was recovered from a man aged 35 to 55 with acute or convalescent COVID-19. The sequence links TRBV6-6 to TRBJ1-5; 9 junctional bases match TRBD1. For the CDR3, the sequence is CASRGQGRNQPQHF. At the DNA level, the sequence is TGTGCCAGCAGAGGACAGGGGAGGAATCAGCCCCAGCATTTT.